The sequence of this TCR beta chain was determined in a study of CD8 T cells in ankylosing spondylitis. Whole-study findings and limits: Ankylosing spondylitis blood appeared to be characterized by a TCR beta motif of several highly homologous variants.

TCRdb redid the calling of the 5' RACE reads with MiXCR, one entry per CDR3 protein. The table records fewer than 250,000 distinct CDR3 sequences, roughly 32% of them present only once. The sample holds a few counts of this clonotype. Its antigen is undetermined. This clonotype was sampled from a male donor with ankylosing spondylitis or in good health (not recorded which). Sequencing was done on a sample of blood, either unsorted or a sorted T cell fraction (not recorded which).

This CDR3 reads CAISEGGDGGQPQHF. DNA of the CDR3: TGTGCCATCAGTGAAGGGGGGGATGGGGGTCAGCCCCAGCATTTT. This rearrangement joins TRBV10-3 to TRBJ1-5, with a possible D match to TRBD1 (6 bases). Germline CDR1 and CDR2: ENHRY and SYGVKD. CDR3 length: 15 residues. V lost 3 bases to trimming and J lost 6 bases, with 15 bases between them.